The source of this T cell receptor (beta chain) is a study of a mutant IDH1 vaccine in newly diagnosed glioma. Study overall: Vaccine administration was initiated 4-6 weeks following radiotherapy alone, or with temozolomide cycles.

Time point: week 35, safety follow-up. Mutant IDH1 20-mer peptide, at 300 ug, made up each vaccine dose, with topical imiquimod. Each astrocytoma in the donors was new, WHO grade 3 or 4, IDH1-mutant and ATRX-lost. CDR1 and CDR2 (germline): SNHLY, FYNNEI. The V gene lost 4 bases and the J gene lost 5 bases, with 11 bases spanning the gap. This CDR3 contains 14 residues. Only in-frame clones appear in the TCRdb table, and some are missing; sequencing was by immunoSEQ multiplex PCR. Among around 50,000 clones listed, roughly 80% were seen once. Comments on this clone: Its target is unknown.

The chain is built from TRBV2 and TRBJ2-2; perhaps D is TRBD1 or TRBD2 (5 bases each). This TCR derives from a man aged 35 to 55 with glioma. Specimen: PBMCs, collected from a glioma patient whose treatment included an IDH1 peptide vaccine. The CDR3 region is CASSGGIITGELFF. The CDR3, as DNA: TGTGCCAGCAGTGGGGGGATCATAACCGGGGAGCTGTTTTTT.